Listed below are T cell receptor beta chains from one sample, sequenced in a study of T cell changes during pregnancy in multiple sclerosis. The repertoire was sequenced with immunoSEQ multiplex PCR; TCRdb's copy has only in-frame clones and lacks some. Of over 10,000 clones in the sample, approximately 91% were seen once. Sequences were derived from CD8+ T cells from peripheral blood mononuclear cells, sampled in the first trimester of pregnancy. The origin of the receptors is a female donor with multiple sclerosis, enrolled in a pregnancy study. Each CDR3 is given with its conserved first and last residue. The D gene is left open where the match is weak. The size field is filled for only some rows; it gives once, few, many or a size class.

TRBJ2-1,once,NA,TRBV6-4,TGTGCCAGCAGTGACTCGGAGGGCGGCGAGCAGTTCTTC,CASSDSEGGEQFF
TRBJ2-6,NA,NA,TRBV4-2,TGTGCCAGCAGCCAAGATGGAGGGGCTGGGGCCAACGTCCTGACTTTC,CASSQDGGAGANVLTF
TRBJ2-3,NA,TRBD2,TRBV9,TGTGCCAGCAGCGCTCCCACACCGGGACTAGCTCTACCCGGGGATACGCAGTATTTT,CASSAPTPGLALPGDTQYF
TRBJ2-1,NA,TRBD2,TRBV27,TGTGCCAGCAGTTCGGGACTAGATTCCTACAATGAGCAGTTCTTC,CASSSGLDSYNEQFF
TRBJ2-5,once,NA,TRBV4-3,TGCGCCAGCAGCCAAGGAGGAGGGGAGACCCAGTACTTC,CASSQGGGETQYF
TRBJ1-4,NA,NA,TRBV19,TGTGCCAGTAGTACAGACAACGCCGAACTTAATGAAAAACTGTTTTTT,CASSTDNAELNEKLFF
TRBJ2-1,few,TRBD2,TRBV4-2,TGTGCCAGCAGCCAAGAAGCTAGCGGGGGGGCCAATGAGCAGTTCTTC,CASSQEASGGANEQFF
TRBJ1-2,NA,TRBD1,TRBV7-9,TGTGCCAGCTACGAATTGGACAGGGGGAACTATGGCTACACCTTC,CASYELDRGNYGYTF
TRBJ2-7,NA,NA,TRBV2,TGTGCCAGCGCCCAAGAGTACTACGAGCAGTACTTC,CASAQEYYEQYF
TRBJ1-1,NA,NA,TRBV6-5,TGTGCCAGCAGCCAGGGACTCACTGAAGCTTTCTTT,CASSQGLTEAFF
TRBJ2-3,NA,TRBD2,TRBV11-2,TGTGCCAGCAGCTCCCCCCTTAGCGGGGATAGCACAGATACGCAGTATTTT,CASSSPLSGDSTDTQYF
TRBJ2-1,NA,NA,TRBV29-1,TGCAGCGTTGAAGGACAGAGCTACAATGAGCAGTTCTTC,CSVEGQSYNEQFF